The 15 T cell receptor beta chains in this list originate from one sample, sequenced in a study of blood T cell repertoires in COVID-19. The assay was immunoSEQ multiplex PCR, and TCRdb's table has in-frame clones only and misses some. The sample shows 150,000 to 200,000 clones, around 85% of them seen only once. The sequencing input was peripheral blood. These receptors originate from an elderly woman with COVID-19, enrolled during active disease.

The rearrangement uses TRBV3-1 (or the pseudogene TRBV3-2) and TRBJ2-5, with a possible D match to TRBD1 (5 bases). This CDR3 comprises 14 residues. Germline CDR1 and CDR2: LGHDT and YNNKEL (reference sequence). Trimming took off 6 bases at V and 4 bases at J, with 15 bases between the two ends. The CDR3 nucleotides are TGTGCCAGCAGGGACAACCCAGGCGTAGAGACCCAGTACTTC. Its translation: CASRDNPGVETQYF.

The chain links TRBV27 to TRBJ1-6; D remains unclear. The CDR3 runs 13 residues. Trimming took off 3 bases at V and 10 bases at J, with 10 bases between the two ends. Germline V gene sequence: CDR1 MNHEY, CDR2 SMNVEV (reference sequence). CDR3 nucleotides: TGTGCCAGCAGTTTCAGAGGGTTCTCACCCCTCCACTTT. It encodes CASSFRGFSPLHF.

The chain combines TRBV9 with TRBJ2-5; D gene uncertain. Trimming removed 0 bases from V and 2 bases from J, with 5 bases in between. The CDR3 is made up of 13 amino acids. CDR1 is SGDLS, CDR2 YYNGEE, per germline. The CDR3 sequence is CASSVGTQETQYF. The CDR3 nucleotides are TGTGCCAGCAGCGTAGGCACTCAAGAGACCCAGTACTTC.

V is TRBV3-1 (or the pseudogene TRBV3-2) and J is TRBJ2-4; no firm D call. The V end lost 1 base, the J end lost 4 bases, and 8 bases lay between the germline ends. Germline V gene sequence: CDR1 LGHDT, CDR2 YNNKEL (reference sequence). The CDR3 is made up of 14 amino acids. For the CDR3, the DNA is TGTGCCAGCAGCCAAGGGCACGGGAAAAACATTCAGTACTTC. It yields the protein CASSQGHGKNIQYF.

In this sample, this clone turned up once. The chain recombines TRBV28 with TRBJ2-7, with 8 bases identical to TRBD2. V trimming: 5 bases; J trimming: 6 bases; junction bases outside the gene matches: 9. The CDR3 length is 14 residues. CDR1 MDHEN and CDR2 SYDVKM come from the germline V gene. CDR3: CASSPGGSLSEQYF. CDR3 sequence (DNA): TGTGCCAGCAGTCCGGGAGGGTCCCTAAGCGAGCAGTACTTC.

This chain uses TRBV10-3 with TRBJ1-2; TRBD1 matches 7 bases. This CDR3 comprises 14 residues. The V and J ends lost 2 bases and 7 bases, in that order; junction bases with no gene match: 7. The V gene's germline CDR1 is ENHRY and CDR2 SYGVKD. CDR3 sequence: CAISETGRGTGYTF. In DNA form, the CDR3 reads TGTGCCATCAGTGAGACGGGCAGGGGGACTGGCTACACCTTC.

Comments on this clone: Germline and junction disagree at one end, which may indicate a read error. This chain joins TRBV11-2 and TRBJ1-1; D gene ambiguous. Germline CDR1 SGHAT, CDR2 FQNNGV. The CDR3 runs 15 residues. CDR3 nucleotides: TGTGCCAGCAGTTTAGCTCACCACATGAACACTGAAGCTTTCTTT. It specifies CASSLAHHMNTEAFF.

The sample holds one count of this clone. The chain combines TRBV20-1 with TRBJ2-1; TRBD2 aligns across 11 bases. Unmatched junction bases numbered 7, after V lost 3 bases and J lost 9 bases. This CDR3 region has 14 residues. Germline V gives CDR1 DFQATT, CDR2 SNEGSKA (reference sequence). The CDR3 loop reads CSASSGRAGGEQFF. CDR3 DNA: TGCAGTGCTAGTAGCGGGAGGGCCGGCGGTGAGCAGTTCTTC.

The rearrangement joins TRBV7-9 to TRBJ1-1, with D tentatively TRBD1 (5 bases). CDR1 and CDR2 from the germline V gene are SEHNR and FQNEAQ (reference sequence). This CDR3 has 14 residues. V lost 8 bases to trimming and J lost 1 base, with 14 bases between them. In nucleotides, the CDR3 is TGTGCCAGCGGCCAGTTAACAGGGAACACTGAAGCTTTCTTT. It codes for CASGQLTGNTEAFF.

The CDR3 region has the DNA TGTGCCAGCAGCCAGGGGAGTAACTATGGCTACACCTTC. It translates to CASSQGSNYGYTF. This rearrangement joins TRBV3-1 (or the pseudogene TRBV3-2) to TRBJ1-2; unclear D gene. Between the trimmed V and J ends, which lost 3 bases and 1 base, there was a span of 6 bases. This CDR3 spans 13 amino acids. CDR1 is LGHDT, CDR2 YNNKEL, per germline (reference sequence).

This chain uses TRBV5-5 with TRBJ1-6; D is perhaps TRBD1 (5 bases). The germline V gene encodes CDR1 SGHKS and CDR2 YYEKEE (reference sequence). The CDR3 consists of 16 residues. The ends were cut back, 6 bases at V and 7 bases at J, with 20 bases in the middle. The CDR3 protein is CASNDLGEGANSPLHF. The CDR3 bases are TGTGCCAGCAACGACCTAGGGGAAGGGGCGAATTCACCCCTCCACTTT.

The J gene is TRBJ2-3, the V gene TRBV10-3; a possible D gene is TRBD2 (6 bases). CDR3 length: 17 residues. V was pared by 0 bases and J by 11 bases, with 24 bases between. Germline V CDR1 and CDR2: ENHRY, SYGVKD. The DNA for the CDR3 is TGTGCCATCAGTGAGTCGGGAGGCGGAACAGCTCAAGGTGGGCAGTATTTT. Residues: CAISESGGGTAQGGQYF.

CDR3 sequence: CASSSGETQYF. The CDR3, as DNA: TGTGCCAGCAGTTCAGGGGAGACCCAGTACTTC. The genes are TRBV12-3 or TRBV12-4 and TRBJ2-5; tentatively, D is TRBD1 (5 bases). The CDR3 runs 11 residues. The V gene lost 4 bases and the J gene lost 5 bases, with 5 bases spanning the gap.

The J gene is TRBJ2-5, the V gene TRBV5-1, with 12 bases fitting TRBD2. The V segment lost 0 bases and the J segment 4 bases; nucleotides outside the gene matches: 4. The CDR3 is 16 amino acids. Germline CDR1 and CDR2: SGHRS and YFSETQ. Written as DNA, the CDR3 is TGCGCCAGCAGCTTGGGCGCTAGCGGGAGGGGAGAGACCCAGTACTTC. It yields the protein CASSLGASGRGETQYF. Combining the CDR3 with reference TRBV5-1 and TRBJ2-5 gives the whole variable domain KAGVTQTPRYLIKTRGQQVTLSCSPISGHRSVSWYQQTPGQGLQFLFEYFSETQRNKGNFPGRFSGRQFSNSRSEMNVSTLELGDSALYLCASSLGASGRGETQYFGPGTRLLVL.

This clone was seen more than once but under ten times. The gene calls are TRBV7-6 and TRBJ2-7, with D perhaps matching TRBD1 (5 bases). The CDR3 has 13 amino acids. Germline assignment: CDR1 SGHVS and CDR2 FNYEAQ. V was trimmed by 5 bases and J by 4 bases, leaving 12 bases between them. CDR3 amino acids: CASSAGRVYEQYF. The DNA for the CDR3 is TGTGCCAGCAGCGCCGGCAGGGTATACGAGCAGTACTTC.